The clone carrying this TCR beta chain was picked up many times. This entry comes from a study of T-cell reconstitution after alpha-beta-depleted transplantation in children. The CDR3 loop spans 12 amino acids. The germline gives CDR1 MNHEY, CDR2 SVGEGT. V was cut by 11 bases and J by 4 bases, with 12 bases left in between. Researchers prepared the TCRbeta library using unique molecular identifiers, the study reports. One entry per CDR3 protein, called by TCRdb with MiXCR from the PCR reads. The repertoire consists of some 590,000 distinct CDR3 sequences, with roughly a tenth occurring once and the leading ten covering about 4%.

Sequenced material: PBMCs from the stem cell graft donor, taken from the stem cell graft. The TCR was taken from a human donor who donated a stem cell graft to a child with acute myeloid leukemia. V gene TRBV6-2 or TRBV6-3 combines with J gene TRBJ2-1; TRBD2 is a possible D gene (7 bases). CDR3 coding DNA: TGTGCCGGAGGGGGGGGTTACAATGAGCAGTTCTTC. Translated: CAGGGGYNEQFF.